The 12 T cell receptor beta chains below all came from one sample that was sequenced in a study of blood T cell repertoires in COVID-19. The assay was immunoSEQ multiplex PCR, and TCRdb's table has in-frame clones only and misses some. The sample yields some 300,000 clones, 88% seen once. The material sequenced was PBMCs or T cells enriched from blood (not recorded which). The receptor set was obtained from a woman in her 30s who had recovered from COVID-19.

Concerning this clone: Other DNA sequences within the sample encode an identical CDR3. The J gene is TRBJ1-5, the V gene TRBV5-1; D may be TRBD1 (6 bases). CDR1 SGHRS and CDR2 YFSETQ come from the germline V gene. V lost 0 bases and J lost 2, with 6 bases in between. This CDR3 comprises 14 residues. CDR3 sequence: CASSLAGGNQPQHF. Written as DNA, the CDR3 is TGCGCCAGCAGCTTGGCAGGGGGCAATCAGCCCCAGCATTTT.

This clone has only a few counts. The chain combines TRBV6-4 with TRBJ1-1; TRBD1 is a possible D gene (6 bases). The V and J ends lost 4 bases and 5 bases respectively, with 14 bases between them. Germline-derived CDR1 and CDR2 are MRHNA and SNTAGT. There are 14 residues in the CDR3. CDR3 sequence reads: CASSVGGQRTEAFF. The DNA for the CDR3 is TGTGCCAGCAGTGTAGGGGGACAACGGACTGAAGCTTTCTTT.

The rearrangement links TRBV2 to TRBJ1-5; 10 bases align to TRBD1. The germline V gene has CDR1 SNHLY and CDR2 FYNNEI. The junction had 6 bases not matched to a gene; V was cut back by 7 bases and J by 6 bases. CDR3 size: 14 residues. The CDR3 region has the DNA TGTGCCAGCACCCTGACAGGGGGCGGTCAGCCCCAGCATTTT. This gives the protein CASTLTGGGQPQHF.

The rearrangement links TRBV28 to TRBJ1-5; perhaps TRBD1 as D (5 bases). V was cut by 6 bases and J by 6 bases, with 18 bases left in between. The V gene's germline CDR1 is MDHEN and CDR2 SYDVKM. The CDR3 contains 15 residues. The CDR3 here is CASSTPRSGGQPQHF. As DNA, the CDR3 is TGTGCCAGCAGCACACCGCGGTCGGGGGGTCAGCCCCAGCATTTT.

J is TRBJ1-6 and V is TRBV7-2, with D perhaps matching TRBD1 (6 bases). With 5 bases removed from V and 10 bases from J, the gap between germline ends came to 15 bases. This CDR3 has 14 residues. Per the germline V gene, CDR1 is SGHTA and CDR2 is FQGNSA. CDR3 loop: CASSLLGGESPLHF. In DNA, the CDR3 is TGTGCCAGCAGCCTTTTAGGGGGAGAGTCACCCCTCCACTTT.

The chain is built from TRBV27 and TRBJ1-2; possible D gene TRBD1, 5 bases. The CDR3 has 13 amino acids. The germline V gene encodes CDR1 MNHEY and CDR2 SMNVEV (reference sequence). V was clipped by 6 bases and J by 4 bases, with 12 bases between them. The CDR3 sequence is CASSLTATYGYTF. In DNA form, the CDR3 reads TGTGCCAGCAGCCTGACAGCAACCTATGGCTACACCTTC.

The chain links TRBV7-2 to TRBJ1-2; TRBD1 matches at 7 bases. This CDR3 contains 14 residues. Germline V gene data show CDR1 as SGHTA and CDR2 as FQGNSA. Trimming took 0 bases from V and 2 from J; bases not matched to a gene: 0. The CDR3 region has the DNA TGTGCCAGCAGCTTAGCGACAGGGAACTATGGCTACACCTTC. As protein: CASSLATGNYGYTF. Complete variable domain (other parts from reference TRBV7-2 and TRBJ1-2): GAGVSQSPSNKVTEKGKDVELRCDPISGHTALYWYRQSLGQGLEFLIYFQGNSAPDKSGLPSDRFSAERTGGSVSTLTIQRTQQEDSAVYLCASSLATGNYGYTFGSGTRLTVV.

This sequence joins TRBV6-4 and TRBJ2-1; TRBD2 aligns across 10 bases. Per the germline V gene, CDR1 is MRHNA and CDR2 is SNTAGT. The CDR3 runs 18 residues. With 0 bases clipped from V and 9 bases from J, the junction kept 14 bases outside the gene matches. CDR3 sequence (DNA): TGTGCCAGCAGTGACTCCTACAGCGGGAGGGGTTTATTTACTGAGCAGTTCTTC. This encodes CASSDSYSGRGLFTEQFF.

This clone showed up just once. The J gene is TRBJ2-7, the V gene TRBV28; D is possibly TRBD1 (6 bases). Trimming stripped 11 bases from V and 5 bases from J, with 16 bases between. This CDR3 comprises 12 residues. Germline V gives CDR1 MDHEN, CDR2 SYDVKM. The CDR3 sequence: CAVGGISNEQYF. CDR3 DNA: TGTGCCGTAGGGGGAATCTCGAACGAGCAGTACTTC. The full variable domain, rest sourced from reference TRBV28 and TRBJ2-7, is DVKVTQSSRYLVKRTGEKVFLECVQDMDHENMFWYRQDPGLGLRLIYFSYDVKMKEKGDIPEGYSVSREKKERFSLILESASTNQTSMYLCAVGGISNEQYFGPGTRLTVT.

The genes are TRBV11-2 and TRBJ1-3; tentative D call: TRBD1 (6 bases). The CDR3 runs 15 residues. Trimming stripped 6 bases from V and 0 bases from J, with 12 bases between. Germline CDR1 is SGHAT and CDR2 is FQNNGV. This CDR3 is CASSRTASSGNTIYF. As DNA, the CDR3 is TGTGCCAGCAGTCGGACAGCAAGCTCTGGAAACACCATATATTTT.

The rearrangement links TRBV28 to TRBJ2-7; the D gene is possibly TRBD2 (7 bases). Trimming removed 7 bases from V and 6 bases from J, with 22 bases in between. Germline lookup yields CDR1 MDHEN and CDR2 SYDVKM. CDR3 size: 15 residues. The CDR3 spells CASNSWGGPEGEQYF. As DNA, the CDR3 is TGTGCCAGCAATTCCTGGGGGGGGCCCGAGGGCGAGCAGTACTTC.

This chain links TRBV7-2 with TRBJ1-1; unclear D gene. V shed 2 bases and J shed 1 base, with 11 bases lying between them. The length of the CDR3 is 15 residues. Per germline, CDR1 SGHTA and CDR2 FQGNSA. The CDR3 coding sequence is TGTGCCAGCAGCTTATTTGGAGCTGAGAACACTGAAGCTTTCTTT. Encoded protein: CASSLFGAENTEAFF.